The 22 T cell receptor beta chains in this list originate from one sample, sequenced in a study of cytotoxic CD8 clonotypes in ibrutinib-treated CLL. Assay: immunoSEQ multiplex PCR; the TCRdb copy retains only in-frame clones and omits some. The sample shows 25,000 to 30,000 clones, approximately 62% of them seen only once. The specimen comprised PBMCs, sampled before ibrutinib treatment. The receptor set was obtained from a human donor with chronic lymphocytic leukemia.

This clone was seen a few times. In the same sample, other DNA sequences code for this CDR3. V and J are TRBV7-9 and TRBJ1-3; D uncertain. The CDR3 has 14 residues. Germline V gene lookup returns CDR1 SEHNR and CDR2 FQNEAQ (reference sequence). Trimming took 3 bases from V and 4 from J, leaving 10 bases between them. CDR3 nucleotides: TGTGCCAGCAGCTTTGGGCAGGCGGGAAACACCATATATTTT. This gives the protein CASSFGQAGNTIYF.

In DNA, the CDR3 is TGTGCCAGCAGCGTTGACGGGAGAGGTGAGCAGTTCTTC. It codes for CASSVDGRGEQFF. The rearrangement joins TRBV9 to TRBJ2-1; D is perhaps TRBD2 (6 bases). The germline V gene has CDR1 SGDLS and CDR2 YYNGEE. With 2 bases removed from V and 9 bases from J, the gap between germline ends came to 12 bases. The CDR3 contains 13 residues.

The chain is built from TRBV10-3 and TRBJ1-2; 9 bases match TRBD1. Per germline, CDR1 ENHRY and CDR2 SYGVKD. The CDR3 length is 15 residues. The CDR3 DNA reads TGTGCTCTAAGACCGGGACAGGGAGAGAACTATGGCTACACCTTC. Translated: CALRPGQGENYGYTF.

This rearrangement joins TRBV5-1 to TRBJ2-2; D gene uncertain. The CDR3 length is 15 residues. Per the germline V gene, CDR1 is SGHRS and CDR2 is YFSETQ. Trimming stripped 1 base from V and 2 bases from J, with 9 bases between. CDR3 sequence: CASSLSSINTGELFF. Written as DNA, the CDR3 is TGCGCCAGCAGCTTGTCCAGTATTAACACCGGGGAGCTGTTTTTT.

The CDR3 coding sequence is TGTGCCAGCAGCTTCCAGCCTGCAACTAATGAAAAACTGTTTTTT. Translation: CASSFQPATNEKLFF. The genes are TRBV7-6 and TRBJ1-4; D is ambiguous. Germline V lookup: CDR1 SGHVS, CDR2 FNYEAQ. This CDR3 is 15 amino acids long. V lost 3 bases, J lost 0 bases, and 8 bases lay in between. Full variable domain (missing parts from reference TRBV7-6 and TRBJ1-4): GAGVSQSPRYKVTKRGQDVALRCDPISGHVSLYWYRQALGQGPEFLTYFNYEAQQDKSGLPNDRFSAERPEGSISTLTIQRTEQRDSAMYRCASSFQPATNEKLFFGSGTQLSVL.

The chain carries TRBV19 and TRBJ2-2; perhaps TRBD1 as D (6 bases). Germline V gives CDR1 LNHDA, CDR2 SQIVND (reference sequence). V lost 3 bases to trimming and J lost 0 bases, with 14 bases between them. The CDR3 extends over 17 amino acids. In nucleotides, the CDR3 is TGTGCCAGTAGTATTACAGGGCGCCTCGCGAACACCGGGGAGCTGTTTTTT. Amino acids: CASSITGRLANTGELFF.

This clone was found a few times. The CDR3 bases are TGTGCCAGCAGTTTTCGTTATACGCAGTATTTT. Protein product: CASSFRYTQYF. The chain employs TRBV28 and TRBJ2-3, with D hard to call. The germline V gene has CDR1 MDHEN and CDR2 SYDVKM. Trimming removed 3 bases from V and 7 bases from J, with 5 bases in between. This CDR3 has 11 residues.

The chain employs TRBV6-1 and TRBJ1-1, with D tentatively TRBD1 (6 bases). CDR1 MNHNS and CDR2 SASEGT come from the germline V gene. This CDR3 has 12 amino acids. Trimming took off 4 bases at V and 10 bases at J, with 13 bases between the two ends. Here the CDR3 DNA reads TGTGCCAGCAGTGGAGGGACACTCGCAGCTTTCTTT. It is translated as CASSGGTLAAFF.

The genes are TRBV19 and TRBJ1-2, with 7 bases matching TRBD1. CDR1 is LNHDA and CDR2 is SQIVND in the germline V gene (reference sequence). V was pared by 5 bases and J by 0 bases, with 12 bases of the junction left unmatched. The CDR3 length is 17 residues. The CDR3 DNA reads TGTGCCAGTAGTCCTCGACAGGGTCGAATAACTAACTATGGCTACACCTTC. This sequence encodes CASSPRQGRITNYGYTF.

This clone was seen only a few times. V is TRBV7-9 and J is TRBJ1-4; D unresolved. Per germline, CDR1 SEHNR and CDR2 FQNEAQ (reference sequence). The CDR3 is 11 residues long. V was trimmed by 5 bases and J by 5 bases, leaving 3 bases between them. CDR3 protein: CASSPNEKLFF. DNA for the CDR3: TGTGCCAGCAGCCCCAATGAAAAACTGTTTTTT. Full variable domain (remainder filled in from reference TRBV7-9 and TRBJ1-4): DTGVSQNPRHKITKRGQNVTFRCDPISEHNRLYWYRQTLGQGPEFLTYFQNEAQLEKSRLLSDRFSAERPKGSFSTLEIQRTEQGDSAMYLCASSPNEKLFFGSGTQLSVL.

This chain connects TRBV10-3 to TRBJ2-5, with TRBD1 matching 8 bases. Per germline, CDR1 ENHRY and CDR2 SYGVKD. The V segment lost 4 bases and the J segment 1 base; nucleotides outside the gene matches: 5. The CDR3 loop spans 15 amino acids. CDR3 region: CAISGDRGPQETQYF. For the CDR3, the DNA is TGTGCCATCAGTGGAGACAGGGGACCCCAAGAGACCCAGTACTTC.

In this sample, this clone is medium-sized. The rearrangement links TRBV13 to TRBJ2-7, with 11 bases fitting TRBD2. The CDR3 has 14 residues. CDR1 and CDR2 (germline): PRHDT, FYEKMQ (reference sequence). J lost 6 bases, V lost 4 bases, and 5 bases had no gene match. CDR3 nucleotide sequence: TGTGCCAGCAGCTCCGCCGGGACTAGCGGCGAGCAGTACTTC. Translation: CASSSAGTSGEQYF.

The chain is built from TRBV4-1 and TRBJ2-7; 8 bases map to TRBD1. CDR3 length: 13 amino acids. CDR1 and CDR2 from the germline V gene are MGHRA and YSYEKL. With 4 bases clipped from V and 5 bases from J, the junction kept 4 bases outside the gene matches. CDR3: CASSRQGTNEQYF. Here the CDR3 DNA reads TGCGCCAGCAGCCGACAGGGGACGAACGAGCAGTACTTC.

The CDR3 nucleotides are TGTGCCAGCAGTTGGGGGGTCGGGGAGACCCAGTACTTC. Amino acids: CASSWGVGETQYF. This sequence joins TRBV27 and TRBJ2-5; weak D call: TRBD2 (6 bases). Germline V gene sequence: CDR1 MNHEY, CDR2 SMNVEV (reference sequence). The germline V and J ends were trimmed by 4 bases and 5 bases, with 11 bases remaining between them. The CDR3 extends over 13 amino acids.

The chain couples TRBV11-3 to TRBJ2-3; TRBD2 aligns across 12 bases. The CDR3 runs to 16 residues. The V gene's germline CDR1 is SGHNT and CDR2 YENEEA. J gave up 1 base and V 4 bases, and 3 bases lay outside the gene matches. CDR3 sequence reads: CASSSRTSGGTDTQYF. CDR3 coding DNA: TGTGCCAGCAGCTCCCGGACTAGCGGGGGCACAGATACGCAGTATTTT.

CDR3 amino acids: CASSLWVPLQGVEQYF. CDR3 DNA sequence: TGTGCCAGCAGCTTATGGGTCCCGCTTCAGGGGGTCGAGCAGTACTTC. The chain links TRBV11-2 to TRBJ2-7; TRBD1 aligns across 7 bases. Germline loops: CDR1 SGHAT, CDR2 FQNNGV. After removal of 2 bases from V and 6 bases from J, the junction contained 13 bases not matched to a gene. The CDR3 has 16 amino acids. The entire variable domain, with the rest obtained from reference TRBV11-2 and TRBJ2-7, is as follows: EAGVAQSPRYKIIEKRQSVAFWCNPISGHATLYWYQQILGQGPKLLIQFQNNGVVDDSQLPKDRFSAERLKGVDSTLKIQPAKLEDSAVYLCASSLWVPLQGVEQYFGPGTRLTVT.

This chain links TRBV19 with TRBJ2-7, with 7 bases matching TRBD1. V shed 1 base and J 3 bases; nucleotides not matched to a gene: 6. CDR3 length: 15 amino acids. CDR1 and CDR2 from the germline V gene are LNHDA and SQIVND (reference sequence). CDR3: CASSIAWQGVYEQYF. In DNA, the CDR3 is TGTGCCAGTAGTATAGCTTGGCAGGGGGTCTACGAGCAGTACTTC. The entire variable domain, with the rest obtained from reference TRBV19 and TRBJ2-7, is as follows: DGGITQSPKYLFRKEGQNVTLSCEQNLNHDAMYWYRQDPGQGLRLIYYSQIVNDFQKGDIAEGYSVSREKKESFPLTVTSAQKNPTAFYLCASSIAWQGVYEQYFGPGTRLTVT.

The chain is built from TRBV2 and TRBJ2-5, with D uncertain. Trimming took 7 bases from V and 4 from J, leaving 13 bases between them. CDR1 and CDR2 (germline): SNHLY, FYNNEI. The length of the CDR3 is 13 residues. CDR3 sequence (DNA): TGTGCCAGCATGGGCAGATATACAGAGACCCAGTACTTC. Amino acid sequence: CASMGRYTETQYF.

V gene TRBV5-1 combines with J gene TRBJ2-1; weak D call: TRBD2 (6 bases). In germline, CDR1 is SGHRS, CDR2 YFSETQ. The V gene lost 4 bases and the J gene lost 9 bases, with 14 bases spanning the gap. There are 13 residues in the CDR3. CDR3 sequence reads: CASSIHFGGEQFF. CDR3 nucleotide sequence: TGCGCCAGCAGCATTCATTTCGGGGGTGAGCAGTTCTTC.

The rearrangement joins TRBV7-6 to TRBJ2-1; 11 positions match TRBD2. Germline loops: CDR1 SGHVS, CDR2 FNYEAQ. Trimming cost V 1 base and J 7 bases; bases outside gene matches: 3. This CDR3 has 15 amino acids. CDR3 in DNA: TGTGCCAGCAGCTTAGTCCCTAGCGGGAGGAATGAGCAGTTCTTC. Its translation is CASSLVPSGRNEQFF. The full variable domain, rest sourced from reference TRBV7-6 and TRBJ2-1, is GAGVSQSPRYKVTKRGQDVALRCDPISGHVSLYWYRQALGQGPEFLTYFNYEAQQDKSGLPNDRFSAERPEGSISTLTIQRTEQRDSAMYRCASSLVPSGRNEQFFGPGTRLTVL.

The gene calls are TRBV27 and TRBJ2-2; 8 nucleotides align to TRBD1. After removal of 0 bases from V and 7 bases from J, the junction contained 7 bases not matched to a gene. Germline CDR1 is MNHEY and CDR2 is SMNVEV (reference sequence). The CDR3 length is 16 residues. CDR3: CASSLSKTGGGGELFF. CDR3 nucleotides: TGTGCCAGCAGTTTATCTAAAACAGGGGGTGGCGGGGAGCTGTTTTTT.

This rearrangement joins TRBV2 to TRBJ2-7; D is unresolved. The V end was cut by 7 bases, the J end by 3 bases, with 13 bases between. Germline V gene lookup returns CDR1 SNHLY and CDR2 FYNNEI. The CDR3 is 13 amino acids. The CDR3 coding sequence is TGTGCCAGCAAGATCGACGGCTACTACGAGCAGTACTTC. This translates into CASKIDGYYEQYF.